This T cell receptor beta chain was sequenced during a study of CD8 T cells in ankylosing spondylitis. This CDR3 has 15 residues. The germline V gene encodes CDR1 MGHDK and CDR2 SYGVNS. V lost 7 bases to trimming and J lost 4 bases, with 19 bases between them. The authors made TCR beta libraries by quantitative 5'-RACE with molecular barcodes. TCRdb re-called the 5' RACE reads with MiXCR, one entry per CDR3 protein. The sample includes a few hundred thousand distinct CDR3 sequences, 20% of them seen just once. Findings of the study overall: Before this, some motif variants had been reported in reactive arthritis synovial fluid and blood. Within matched ankylosing spondylitis synovial fluid, disease-linked clones were reportedly significantly enriched.

This clonotype was counted between two and nine times. Its antigen is as yet unknown. What was sequenced was blood, either unsorted or a sorted T cell fraction (not recorded which). The receptor was derived from a male donor with ankylosing spondylitis or in good health (not recorded which). V is TRBV25-1 and J is TRBJ1-2; D perhaps matches TRBD1 (5 bases). CDR3 bases: TGTGCCAGCATGGGGCCTGCGGCGGACCGCTATGGCTACACCTTC. Its protein product is CASMGPAADRYGYTF.